This T cell receptor (beta chain) is drawn from a study of blood T cell repertoires in COVID-19. At the level of the study: COVID-19 samples collected from the United States, Italy and Spain covered acute and convalescent phases.

The germline V gene encodes CDR1 LNHDA and CDR2 SQIVND (reference sequence). The length of the CDR3 is 13 residues. Trimming cost V 2 bases and J 4 bases, with 8 bases left between them. Authors' data handling: Amplification from reference gene primers served as the basis for estimated nucleated cell counts. The repertoire was sequenced with immunoSEQ multiplex PCR; TCRdb's copy has only in-frame clones and lacks some. The DNA gave D and trimming, while V, J and clone size come from that table. In the table there are 130,000 to 150,000 clones, roughly 87% of which are singletons. This TCR came from a human donor in a cohort sampled during active COVID-19. The rearrangement links TRBV19 to TRBJ1-1; D is unresolved. Sequences were obtained from peripheral blood. The CDR3 DNA sequence: TGTGCCAGTAGTATAAGGGAGTCCACTGAAGCTTTCTTT. Protein sequence: CASSIRESTEAFF.